The next 14 T cell receptor beta chains were all read from a single sample in a study of monozygotic twins with inflammatory bowel disease (dated by TCRdb to about 2019). The library came from 5' RACE. TCRdb lists the instrument as Illumina HiSeq 2500. TCRdb reprocessed the reads, reporting each CDR3 protein sequence once and no DNA. The table for this sample records about 330,000 distinct CDR3 sequences. The ten biggest clones cover 2% to 2.5% of the sample. The sample comprised blood. Receptors were obtained from a human donor with ulcerative colitis or Crohn's disease, or a healthy co-twin of an affected twin (not recorded which).

This rearrangement joins TRBV20-1 to TRBJ1-1; the D call from TCRdb, TRBD1, cannot be confirmed without DNA. The length of the CDR3 is 14 residues. Germline V gene data show CDR1 as DFQATT and CDR2 as SNEGSKA (reference sequence). The CDR3 reads CSAGRGHLNTEAFF.

The chain links TRBV21-1 to TRBJ2-2. TRBV21-1 is classified as a pseudogene. CDR3 length equals 16 residues. CDR3 loop: CASTLDKAGITGELFF.

The V and J genes are TRBV20-1 and TRBJ2-7; TCRdb proposes TRBD2, but this gene call is untestable without DNA. CDR1 is DFQATT and CDR2 is SNEGSKA in the germline V gene (reference sequence). CDR3 length: 14 residues. CDR3 loop: CSFSGTSGTYEQYF.

This chain links TRBV20-1 with TRBJ2-3; the TRBD1 assignment by TCRdb is unverifiable without DNA. The length of the CDR3 is 15 residues. Germline V gene sequence: CDR1 DFQATT, CDR2 SNEGSKA (reference sequence). CDR3 sequence reads: CSAPNRQGFTDTQYF.

The rearrangement joins TRBV11-2 to TRBJ2-3. This CDR3 region has 16 residues. Looked up from germline, CDR1 is SGHAT and CDR2 is FQNNGV. The CDR3 loop reads CASSLSIAASTDTQYF.

The V and J genes are TRBV2 and TRBJ1-5; TCRdb names TRBD1, which stays unverified in the absence of DNA. The CDR3 extends over 15 amino acids. In germline, CDR1 is SNHLY, CDR2 FYNNEI. This CDR3 reads CASSGYGTGNQPQHF.

V is TRBV29-1 and J is TRBJ1-2; TCRdb lists TRBD1, though no DNA is available to test this call. CDR3 length: 12 residues. Looked up from germline, CDR1 is SQVTM and CDR2 is ANQGSEA. CDR3 region: CSGTDRSYGYTF.

The chain carries TRBV6-5 and TRBJ2-5. The CDR3 covers 15 residues. From germline, CDR1 is MNHEY and CDR2 SVGAGI. CDR3 protein: CASSYSTSTRETQYF.

The J gene is TRBJ1-1, the V gene TRBV19; TCRdb proposes TRBD1, but this gene call is untestable without DNA. There are 14 residues in the CDR3. CDR1 and CDR2 from the germline V gene are LNHDA and SQIVND (reference sequence). CDR3 residues: CASSMAGRNTEAFF.

This sequence joins TRBV4-3 and TRBJ1-3. The CDR3 covers 16 residues. Germline loops: CDR1 LGHNA, CDR2 YSLEER. CDR3 residues: CASSQGYSNSGNTIYF.

The chain carries TRBV20-1 and TRBJ2-7. Germline V gene sequence: CDR1 DFQATT, CDR2 SNEGSKA (reference sequence). The CDR3 contains 15 residues. CDR3 amino acids: CSASVLRSFSYEQYF.

The chain carries TRBV7-9 and TRBJ2-1; there is no DNA to check the TCRdb D call of TRBD2. This CDR3 is built from 13 residues. Germline V lookup: CDR1 SEHNR, CDR2 FQNEAQ (reference sequence). CDR3 sequence reads: CASSAGSLNEQFF.

The genes are TRBV15 and TRBJ2-5; TCRdb's assignment of TRBD1 cannot be checked, as there is no DNA. The CDR3 is 16 amino acids. Germline values: CDR1 LNHNV, CDR2 YYDKDF (reference sequence). The CDR3 spells CATSPGRLGTQETQYF.

The chain recombines TRBV7-3 with TRBJ2-1; the TCRdb D gene call, TRBD2, has no DNA to confirm it. The germline V gene encodes CDR1 SGHTA and CDR2 FQGTGA. The CDR3 totals 18 residues. The CDR3 here is CASSPVSLAAGLYNEQFF.